Below, 9 T cell receptor beta chains from the same sample are listed, as sequenced in a study of sequential checkpoint blockade in melanoma. The protocol was immunoSEQ multiplex PCR, while the TCRdb copy is restricted to in-frame clones and leaves out a portion. Here the sample spans about 16,000 clones, around 94% being singletons. Treatment denoted: randomized to nivolumab then ipilimumab (arm A) or the reverse (arm B). The sample was CD8+ T cells sorted from blood (inferred from file names), taken from a patient given nivolumab and ipilimumab in sequence. Every receptor here comes from a human donor with melanoma.

The rearrangement joins TRBV27 to TRBJ2-7, with D possibly TRBD1 on 5 matching bases. The CDR3 consists of 15 residues. V lost 8 bases, J lost 2 bases, and 19 bases lay in between. The germline V gene has CDR1 MNHEY and CDR2 SMNVEV (reference sequence). CDR3 bases: TGTGCCAGCCGATCAATTGGCGGCAGGGCCTACGAGCAGTACTTC. Its protein product is CASRSIGGRAYEQYF.

The chain carries TRBV28 and TRBJ2-7; 7 positions match TRBD1. CDR3 length: 12 residues. V gave up 8 bases and J gave up 2 bases; unmatched junction bases: 3. The germline CDR1 and CDR2 sequences are MDHEN and SYDVKM. The chain's CDR3 is CASRDSTYEQYF. The DNA for the CDR3 is TGTGCCAGCCGGGACAGTACCTACGAGCAGTACTTC.

The chain carries TRBV4-1 and TRBJ1-1; 7 nucleotides match TRBD1. The CDR3 consists of 16 residues. Germline values: CDR1 MGHRA, CDR2 YSYEKL. Trimming cost V 0 bases and J 0 bases; bases outside gene matches: 4. In DNA, the CDR3 is TGCGCCAGCAGCCAAGATACAGGGGCCTTGAACACTGAAGCTTTCTTT. It is translated as CASSQDTGALNTEAFF.

The chain has TRBV27 and TRBJ1-2; D may be TRBD1 (6 bases). Per germline, CDR1 MNHEY and CDR2 SMNVEV (reference sequence). The CDR3 runs 17 residues. Trimming took 0 bases from V and 2 from J, leaving 16 bases between them. CDR3 sequence (DNA): TGTGCCAGCAGTTTATCTCCGGTAACAACAGGGAACTATGGCTACACCTTC. It translates to CASSLSPVTTGNYGYTF.

The chain uses TRBV11-2 and TRBJ1-4; possibly TRBD1 for D (6 bases). V shed 4 bases and J shed 0 bases, with 21 bases lying between them. Germline loops: CDR1 SGHAT, CDR2 FQNNGV. The CDR3 totals 19 residues. DNA of the CDR3: TGTGCCAGCAGCTCGATGGACAGCTCCCGCAGGGCAACTAATGAAAAACTGTTTTTT. It encodes CASSSMDSSRRATNEKLFF.

In its sample, this clone was seen once. V and J are TRBV19 and TRBJ2-7; TRBD1 is a possible D gene (5 bases). The V gene lost 9 bases and the J gene lost 5 bases, with 17 bases spanning the gap. The CDR3 consists of 13 residues. The germline CDR1 and CDR2 sequences are LNHDA and SQIVND (reference sequence). The CDR3 region is CASKPQGINEQYF. CDR3 DNA: TGTGCCAGCAAGCCCCAGGGAATCAACGAGCAGTACTTC.

The gene calls are TRBV9 and TRBJ2-7; D is perhaps TRBD2 (6 bases). Trimming removed 0 bases at V and 2 bases at J, with 12 bases between. CDR3 length: 15 amino acids. In germline, CDR1 is SGDLS, CDR2 YYNGEE. CDR3 coding DNA: TGTGCCAGCAGCGTAGAGGAGGGAACCCCCTACGAGCAGTACTTC. Amino acid sequence: CASSVEEGTPYEQYF.

The gene calls are TRBV27 and TRBJ2-7; the match to TRBD1 covers 9 bases. This CDR3 comprises 14 residues. The germline gives CDR1 MNHEY, CDR2 SMNVEV (reference sequence). V shed 6 bases, J shed 3 bases, and the junction held 6 bases outside the gene matches. In DNA, the CDR3 is TGTGCCAGCAGGGGGGGACAGGGAAGCTACGAGCAGTACTTC. Amino acids: CASRGGQGSYEQYF.

The chain recombines TRBV27 with TRBJ1-1, with D hard to call. V lost 2 bases and J 5 bases, leaving 6 bases between the germline ends. This CDR3 has 12 amino acids. Germline assignment: CDR1 MNHEY and CDR2 SMNVEV (reference sequence). Here the CDR3 reads CASSLRGTEAFF. The CDR3 DNA reads as TGTGCCAGCAGTTTAAGAGGGACTGAAGCTTTCTTT.